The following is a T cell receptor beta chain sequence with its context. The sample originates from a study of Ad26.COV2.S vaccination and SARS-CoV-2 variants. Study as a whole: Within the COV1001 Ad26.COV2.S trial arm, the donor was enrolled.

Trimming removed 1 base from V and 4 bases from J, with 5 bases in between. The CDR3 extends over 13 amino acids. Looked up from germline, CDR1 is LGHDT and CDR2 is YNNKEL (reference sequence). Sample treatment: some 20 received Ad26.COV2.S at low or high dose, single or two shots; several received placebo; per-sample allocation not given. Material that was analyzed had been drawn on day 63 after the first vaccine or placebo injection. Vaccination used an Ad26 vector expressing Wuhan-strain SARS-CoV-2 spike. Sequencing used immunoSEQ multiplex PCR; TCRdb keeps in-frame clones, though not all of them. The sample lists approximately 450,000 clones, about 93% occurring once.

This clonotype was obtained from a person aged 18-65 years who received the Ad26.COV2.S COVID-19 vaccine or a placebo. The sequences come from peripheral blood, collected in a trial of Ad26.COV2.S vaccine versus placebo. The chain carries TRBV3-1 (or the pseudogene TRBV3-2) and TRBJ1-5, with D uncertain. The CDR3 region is CASSQAWNQPQHF. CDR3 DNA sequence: TGTGCCAGCAGCCAAGCTTGGAATCAGCCCCAGCATTTT.